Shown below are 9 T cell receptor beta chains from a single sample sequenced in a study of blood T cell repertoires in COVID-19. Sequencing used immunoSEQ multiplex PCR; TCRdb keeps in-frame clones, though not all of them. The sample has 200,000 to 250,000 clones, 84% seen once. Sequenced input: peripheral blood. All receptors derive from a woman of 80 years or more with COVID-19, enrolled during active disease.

The CDR3 bases are TGTGCCAGCAGCTTAGGCCATCTCGAGACCCAGTACTTC. Translation: CASSLGHLETQYF. The gene calls are TRBV7-3 and TRBJ2-5; D call uncertain. Trimming stripped 2 bases from V and 5 bases from J, with 9 bases between. The CDR3 contains 13 residues. Germline loops: CDR1 SGHTA, CDR2 FQGTGA.

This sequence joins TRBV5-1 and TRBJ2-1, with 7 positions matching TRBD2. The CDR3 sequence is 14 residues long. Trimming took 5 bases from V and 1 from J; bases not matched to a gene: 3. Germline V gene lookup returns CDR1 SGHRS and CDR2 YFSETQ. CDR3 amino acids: CASRISGSYNEQFF. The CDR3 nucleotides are TGCGCCAGCAGAATTAGCGGGTCCTACAATGAGCAGTTCTTC. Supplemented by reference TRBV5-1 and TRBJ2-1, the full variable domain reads KAGVTQTPRYLIKTRGQQVTLSCSPISGHRSVSWYQQTPGQGLQFLFEYFSETQRNKGNFPGRFSGRQFSNSRSEMNVSTLELGDSALYLCASRISGSYNEQFFGPGTRLTVL.

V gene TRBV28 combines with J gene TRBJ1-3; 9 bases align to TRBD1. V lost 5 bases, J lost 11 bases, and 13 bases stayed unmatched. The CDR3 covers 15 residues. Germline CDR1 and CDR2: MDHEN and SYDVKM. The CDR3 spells CASSTQGQGRKAIYF. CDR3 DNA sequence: TGTGCCAGCAGTACCCAAGGACAGGGGCGAAAAGCCATATATTTT.

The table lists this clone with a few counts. The DNA for the CDR3 is TGTGCCAGCAGCCGGCTGGCGGAAGAGACCCAGTACTTC. The encoded protein is CASSRLAEETQYF. V usage is TRBV6-5 and J usage is TRBJ2-5; unclear D gene. Trimming removed 6 bases at V and 3 bases at J, with 11 bases between. The CDR3 consists of 13 residues. CDR1 is MNHEY, CDR2 SVGAGI, per germline.

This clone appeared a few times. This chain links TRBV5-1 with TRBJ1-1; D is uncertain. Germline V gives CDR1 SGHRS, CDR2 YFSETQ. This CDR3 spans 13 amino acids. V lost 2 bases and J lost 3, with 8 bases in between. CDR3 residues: CASSFKSDTEAFF. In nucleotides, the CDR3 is TGCGCCAGCAGCTTTAAGAGTGACACTGAAGCTTTCTTT.

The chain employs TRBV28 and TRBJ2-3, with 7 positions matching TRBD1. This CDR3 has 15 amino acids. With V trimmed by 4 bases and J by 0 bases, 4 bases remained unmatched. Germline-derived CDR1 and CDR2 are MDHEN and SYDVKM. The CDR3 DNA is TGTGCCAGCAGTTACGGACAGGTTAGCACAGATACGCAGTATTTT. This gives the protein CASSYGQVSTDTQYF.

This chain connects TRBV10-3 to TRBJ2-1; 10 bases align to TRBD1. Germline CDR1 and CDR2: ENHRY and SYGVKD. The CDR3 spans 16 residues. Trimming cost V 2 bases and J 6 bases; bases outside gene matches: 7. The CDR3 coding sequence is TGTGCCATCAGTGAGCGGGGGACAGGGGCCGGCAATGAGCAGTTCTTC. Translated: CAISERGTGAGNEQFF.

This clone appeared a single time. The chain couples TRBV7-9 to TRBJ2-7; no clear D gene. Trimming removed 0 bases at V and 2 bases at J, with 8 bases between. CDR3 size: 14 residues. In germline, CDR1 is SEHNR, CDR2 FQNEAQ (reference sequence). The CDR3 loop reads CASSLAGGTYEQYF. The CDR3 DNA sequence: TGTGCCAGCAGCTTAGCTGGCGGAACCTACGAGCAGTACTTC.

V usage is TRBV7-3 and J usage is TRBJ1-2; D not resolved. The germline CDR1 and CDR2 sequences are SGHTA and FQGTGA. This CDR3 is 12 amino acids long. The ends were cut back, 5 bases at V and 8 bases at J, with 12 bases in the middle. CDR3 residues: CASSQEGGGYTF. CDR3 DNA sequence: TGTGCCAGCAGCCAGGAGGGAGGAGGCTACACCTTC.